Each of the 18 T cell receptor beta chains below was sequenced from the same sample in a study of blood T cells in healthy people across ages. Combining a sample-barcoded 5' primer with a J-beta primer mix, a second PCR ran for roughly 7 to 12 cycles. Via MiXCR, TCRdb re-called the 5' RACE reads, giving one row per CDR3 protein. The data hold 850,000 or so distinct CDR3 sequences, with less than 35% observed a single time. The sample taken for sequencing was blood. These receptors were taken from a woman older than 75 in good health.

This clonotype has only a few counts. The chain links TRBV20-1 to TRBJ2-3; D may be TRBD1 (5 bases). Looked up from germline, CDR1 is DFQATT and CDR2 is SNEGSKA (reference sequence). V lost 6 bases and J 0 bases, leaving 16 bases between the germline ends. The CDR3 runs 15 residues. In DNA form, the CDR3 reads TGCAGTGCGGATCGTAGTGGGGCTAGCACAGATACGCAGTATTTT. It encodes CSADRSGASTDTQYF.

The V and J genes are TRBV6-5 and TRBJ1-1; weak D call: TRBD1 (6 bases). Per the germline V gene, CDR1 is MNHEY and CDR2 is SVGAGI. This CDR3 spans 14 amino acids. The V end lost 4 bases, the J end lost 5 bases, and 14 bases lay between the germline ends. CDR3 nucleotides: TGTGCCAGCAGTTCCGCAGGGGAAGTTACTGAAGCTTTCTTT. Protein: CASSSAGEVTEAFF.

This clonotype was counted at least ten times. The V and J genes are TRBV14 and TRBJ2-3; D is uncertain. Looked up from germline, CDR1 is SGHDN and CDR2 is FVKESK. The length of the CDR3 is 14 residues. The V end was cut by 1 base, the J end by 6 bases, with 11 bases between. CDR3 sequence reads: CASSQGGYLDTQYF. DNA of the CDR3: TGTGCCAGCAGCCAAGGCGGCTATTTGGATACGCAGTATTTT.

This clonotype was seen ten or more times. The V call is TRBV6-5, the J call TRBJ1-6; 7 nucleotides line up with TRBD1. CDR3 length: 15 amino acids. V was pared by 6 bases and J by 3 bases, with 5 bases of the junction left unmatched. Germline CDR1 MNHEY, CDR2 SVGAGI. CDR3: CASSTQGGYNSPLHF. DNA of the CDR3: TGTGCCAGCAGCACTCAGGGGGGCTATAATTCACCCCTCCACTTT.

This clonotype was picked up a small number of times. Possible read error: a much larger clone is one base away. The chain is built from TRBV7-2 and TRBJ2-5, with 7 bases aligning to TRBD1. The germline V gene encodes CDR1 SGHTA and CDR2 FQGNSA. CDR3 length equals 16 residues. CDR3 coding DNA: TGTGCCAGCAGCTCCAGACAGGGACGGACCCAAGAGCCCCAGTACTTC. This translates into CASSSRQGRTQEPQYF.

This clonotype was observed once. With a much larger clone just one base away, this may be a read error. This rearrangement joins TRBV3-1 to TRBJ2-1; 8 bases line up with TRBD2. The closer fit of TRBJ2-7 to the DNA end suggests the J call may be wrong. The CDR3 consists of 15 residues. Germline assignment: CDR1 LGHDT and CDR2 YNNKEL (reference sequence). Here the CDR3 DNA reads TGTGCCAGCAGAAACGGGGGGGCCCTCTACAATGAGCAGTACTTC. Translation gives CASRNGGALYNEQYF.

This clonotype has more than one count but fewer than ten. The V and J genes are TRBV7-9 and TRBJ2-2, with a tentative D call TRBD2 (6 bases). V was clipped by 5 bases and J by 4 bases, with 11 bases between them. The CDR3 length is 14 residues. Per the germline V gene, CDR1 is SEHNR and CDR2 is FQNEAQ (reference sequence). The chain's CDR3 is CASSGTAGTGELFF. For the CDR3, the DNA is TGTGCCAGCAGCGGGACTGCGGGCACCGGGGAGCTGTTTTTT.

Points on this clonotype: A junction end diverges from the germline sequence, so it may reflect a read error. The chain is built from TRBV6-5 and TRBJ2-3; 13 bases agree with TRBD2. This CDR3 comprises 18 residues. Germline V gene sequence: CDR1 MNHEY, CDR2 SVGAGI. For the CDR3, the DNA is TGTGTCAGCAGTTCCCCTCCGGGACTAGCGGGGAGGACAGATACGCAGTATTTT. Its protein product is CVSSSPPGLAGRTDTQYF.

In this sample, this clonotype turned up many times. The chain combines TRBV29-1 with TRBJ1-5; D is possibly TRBD1 (6 bases). Trimming left V 6 bases short and J 2 bases short, with 14 bases between. Germline CDR1 is SQVTM and CDR2 is ANQGSEA. The CDR3 length is 14 residues. The CDR3 region is CSVSAGGGNQPQHF. The CDR3 region has the DNA TGCAGCGTGAGTGCGGGGGGCGGCAATCAGCCCCAGCATTTT.

In regard to this clonotype: Since a much larger clone is just one base distant, this may be a read error. The V gene is TRBV4-1, the J gene TRBJ1-4; the D is unclear. The germline V gene encodes CDR1 MGHRA and CDR2 YSYEKL. The CDR3 sequence is 16 residues long. The CDR3 coding sequence is TGCGCCGGCAGCACGAAAGGTATAGGAGAGAATGAAAAACTGTTTTTT. Amino acids: CAGSTKGIGENEKLFF.

The CDR3 reads CASSQGQGRVAKRHCTF. The CDR3 DNA reads TGCGCCAGCAGCCAGGGACAGGGGAGGGTTGCTAAGAGACACTGCACCTTC. The rearrangement uses TRBV4-1 and TRBJ1-2, with 10 bases identical to TRBD1. V trimming: 3 bases; J trimming: 13 bases; junction bases outside the gene matches: 20. Looked up from germline, CDR1 is MGHRA and CDR2 is YSYEKL. The CDR3 spans 17 residues.

Ten or more counts support this clonotype. The chain links TRBV20-1 to TRBJ2-1, with a tentative D call TRBD2 (5 bases). V gave up 5 bases and J gave up 0 bases, with 11 bases separating them. The CDR3 totals 14 residues. CDR1 and CDR2 (germline): DFQATT, SNEGSKA (reference sequence). The CDR3 DNA reads as TGCAGTGCTCTACATACTAGCTCCTACAATGAGCAGTTCTTC. Amino acids: CSALHTSSYNEQFF.

This clonotype was seen at least ten times. V and J are TRBV10-3 and TRBJ2-5; TRBD2 is a possible D gene (5 bases). CDR3 length: 13 amino acids. Germline lookup yields CDR1 ENHRY and CDR2 SYGVKD. Trimming took 2 bases from V and 4 from J, leaving 8 bases between them. The CDR3 protein is CAISEREGETQYF. CDR3 nucleotides: TGTGCCATCAGTGAGAGAGAGGGAGAGACCCAGTACTTC.

This clonotype has ten or more counts. The chain combines TRBV12-3 or TRBV12-4 with TRBJ1-2; the D gene is possibly TRBD1 (6 bases). V lost 5 bases and J 3 bases, leaving 16 bases between the germline ends. CDR3 length: 15 residues. The CDR3: CASSRRTAGDYGYTF. The CDR3 region has the DNA TGTGCCAGCAGTCGGAGGACAGCAGGAGACTATGGCTACACCTTC.

This clonotype has a count of ten or more. The V call is TRBV5-1, the J call TRBJ2-6; D remains ambiguous. The length of the CDR3 is 18 residues. V was pared by 0 bases and J by 1 base, with 14 bases between. Germline V gene data show CDR1 as SGHRS and CDR2 as YFSETQ. CDR3 residues: CASSLGDSHLSGANVLTF. Here the CDR3 DNA reads TGCGCCAGCAGCTTGGGAGACTCCCACCTATCTGGGGCCAACGTCCTGACTTTC. Full variable domain (missing parts from reference TRBV5-1 and TRBJ2-6): KAGVTQTPRYLIKTRGQQVTLSCSPISGHRSVSWYQQTPGQGLQFLFEYFSETQRNKGNFPGRFSGRQFSNSRSEMNVSTLELGDSALYLCASSLGDSHLSGANVLTFGAGSRLTVL.

As concerns this clonotype: A much larger clonotype is one base distant, so this may be a read error. This chain links TRBV5-1 with TRBJ2-1, with D perhaps being TRBD1 or TRBD2 (5 bases each). This CDR3 has 14 amino acids. V was clipped by 3 bases and J by 9 bases, with 16 bases between them. Looked up from germline, CDR1 is SGHRS and CDR2 is YFSETQ. DNA of the CDR3: TGCGCCAGCAGCTCGGCAGTCCGGGACGGTGAGCAGTTCTTC. Translation gives CASSSAVRDGEQFF.

This rearrangement joins TRBV7-9 to TRBJ2-2; D might be TRBD1 (6 bases). The CDR3 has 16 residues. The germline gives CDR1 SEHNR, CDR2 FQNEAQ (reference sequence). The V gene lost 6 bases and the J gene lost 0 bases, with 14 bases spanning the gap. DNA of the CDR3: TGTGCCAGCAGACTAACCGGGACACCGAACACCGGGGAGCTGTTTTTT. Its translation: CASRLTGTPNTGELFF.

Comments on this clonotype: A read error may account for a junction end that differs from germline. V and J are TRBV7-2 and TRBJ2-2; D is perhaps TRBD1 or TRBD2 (5 bases each). From germline, CDR1 is SGHTA and CDR2 FQGNSA. The CDR3 extends over 13 amino acids. This CDR3 reads CASSLDGLGERFF. The CDR3 DNA sequence: TGTGCCAGCAGCTTAGACGGGTTAGGGGAGCGGTTTTTT.